This T cell receptor (beta chain) originates from a study of blood T cell repertoires in COVID-19. Across the study: There were acute and convalescent COVID-19 samples, and they came from the United States, Italy and Spain. PBMCs, B-cell-depleted T cells, or T cells provided the cDNA or gDNA that made up the material.

A single count supports this clone. Per the study methods: The assay estimated nucleated cells by amplifying reference gene primers. Sequencing used immunoSEQ multiplex PCR; TCRdb keeps in-frame clones, though not all of them. V and J calls plus clone size are reproduced from that table; the DNA served to infer D and trimming. The sample has about 96,000 clones; around 80% are singletons. This receptor was obtained from a man aged 50-60 years who had recovered from COVID-19. Sequenced: peripheral blood.

The CDR3 DNA reads as TGCGCCAGCAGCCACATAGCGGGAGGGTCCTACGAGCAGTACTTC. It encodes CASSHIAGGSYEQYF. The chain employs TRBV4-1 and TRBJ2-7; 11 bases agree with TRBD2. The V gene's germline CDR1 is MGHRA and CDR2 YSYEKL. This CDR3 is 15 amino acids long. Trimming took 3 bases from V and 1 from J; bases not matched to a gene: 2.